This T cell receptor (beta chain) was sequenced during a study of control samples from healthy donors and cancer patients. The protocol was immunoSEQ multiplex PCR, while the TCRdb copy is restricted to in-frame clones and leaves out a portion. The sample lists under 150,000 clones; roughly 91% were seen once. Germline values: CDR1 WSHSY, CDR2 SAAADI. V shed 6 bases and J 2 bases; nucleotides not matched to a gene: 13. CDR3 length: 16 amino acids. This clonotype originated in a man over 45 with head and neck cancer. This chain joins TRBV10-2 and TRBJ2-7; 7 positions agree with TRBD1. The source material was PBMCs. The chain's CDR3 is CASRRWTGTDPYEQYF. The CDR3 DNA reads TGCGCCAGCAGACGGTGGACCGGGACAGATCCCTACGAGCAGTACTTC.